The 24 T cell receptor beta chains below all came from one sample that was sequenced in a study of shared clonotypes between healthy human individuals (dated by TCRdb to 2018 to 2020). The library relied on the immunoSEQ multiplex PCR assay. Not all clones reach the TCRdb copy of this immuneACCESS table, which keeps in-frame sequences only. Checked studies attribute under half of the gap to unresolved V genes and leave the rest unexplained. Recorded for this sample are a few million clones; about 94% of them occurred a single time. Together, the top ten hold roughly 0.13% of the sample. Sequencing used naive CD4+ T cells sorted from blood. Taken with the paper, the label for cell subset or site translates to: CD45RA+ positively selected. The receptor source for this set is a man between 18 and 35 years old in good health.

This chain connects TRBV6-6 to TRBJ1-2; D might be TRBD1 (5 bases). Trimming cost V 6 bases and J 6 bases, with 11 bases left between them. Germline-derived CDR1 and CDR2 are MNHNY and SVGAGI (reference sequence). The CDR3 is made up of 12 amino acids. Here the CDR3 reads CASSFREDGYTF. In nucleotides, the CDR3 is TGTGCCAGCAGCTTCAGGGAAGATGGCTACACCTTC.

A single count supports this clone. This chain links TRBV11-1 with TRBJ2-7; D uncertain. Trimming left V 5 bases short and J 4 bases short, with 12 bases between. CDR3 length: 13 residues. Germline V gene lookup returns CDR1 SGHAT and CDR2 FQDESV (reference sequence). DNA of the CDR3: TGTGCCAGCAGCCCCCGCCTGGGTTACGAGCAGTACTTC. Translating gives CASSPRLGYEQYF.

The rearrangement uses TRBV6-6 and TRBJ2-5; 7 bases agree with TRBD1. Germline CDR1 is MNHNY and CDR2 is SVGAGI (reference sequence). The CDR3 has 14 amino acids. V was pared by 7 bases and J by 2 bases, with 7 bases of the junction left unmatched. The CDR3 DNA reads TGTGCCAGCAATGTACAGGGGCCGCAAGAGACCCAGTACTTC. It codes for CASNVQGPQETQYF.

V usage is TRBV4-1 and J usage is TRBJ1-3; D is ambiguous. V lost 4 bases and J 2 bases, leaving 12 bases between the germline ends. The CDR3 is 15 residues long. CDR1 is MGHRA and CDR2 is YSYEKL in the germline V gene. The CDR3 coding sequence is TGCGCCAGCAGCCCCCTAGGAGTCGCTGGAAACACCATATATTTT. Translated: CASSPLGVAGNTIYF.

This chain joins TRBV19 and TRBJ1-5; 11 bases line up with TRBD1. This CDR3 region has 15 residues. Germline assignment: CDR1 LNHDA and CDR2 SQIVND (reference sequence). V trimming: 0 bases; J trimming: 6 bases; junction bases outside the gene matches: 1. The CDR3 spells CASSIEGTGGQPQHF. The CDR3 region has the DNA TGTGCCAGTAGTATAGAAGGGACAGGGGGTCAGCCCCAGCATTTT.

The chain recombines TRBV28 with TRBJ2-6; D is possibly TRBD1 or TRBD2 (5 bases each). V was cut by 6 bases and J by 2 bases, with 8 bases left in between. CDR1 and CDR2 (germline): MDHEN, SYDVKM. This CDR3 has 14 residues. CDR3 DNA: TGTGCCAGCAGCGGGGACCCTGGGGCCAACGTCCTGACTTTC. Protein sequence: CASSGDPGANVLTF.

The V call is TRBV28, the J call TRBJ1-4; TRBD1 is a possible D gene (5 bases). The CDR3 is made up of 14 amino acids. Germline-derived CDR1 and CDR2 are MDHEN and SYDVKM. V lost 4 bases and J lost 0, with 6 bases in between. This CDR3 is CASSWTTTNEKLFF. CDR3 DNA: TGTGCCAGCAGTTGGACAACAACTAATGAAAAACTGTTTTTT.

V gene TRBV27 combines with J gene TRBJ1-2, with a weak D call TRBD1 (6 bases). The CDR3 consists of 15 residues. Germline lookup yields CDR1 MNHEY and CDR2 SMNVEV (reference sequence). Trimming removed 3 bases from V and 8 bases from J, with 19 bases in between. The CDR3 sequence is CASSFSDRPGAGYTF. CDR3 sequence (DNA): TGTGCCAGCAGTTTTTCCGACAGGCCGGGAGCCGGCTACACCTTC.

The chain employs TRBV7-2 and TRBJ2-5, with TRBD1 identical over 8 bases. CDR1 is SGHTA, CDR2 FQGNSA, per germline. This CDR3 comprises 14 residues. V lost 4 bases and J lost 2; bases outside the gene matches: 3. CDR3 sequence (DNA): TGTGCCAGCAGCTCGAGGACAGGGCAAGAGACCCAGTACTTC. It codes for CASSSRTGQETQYF.

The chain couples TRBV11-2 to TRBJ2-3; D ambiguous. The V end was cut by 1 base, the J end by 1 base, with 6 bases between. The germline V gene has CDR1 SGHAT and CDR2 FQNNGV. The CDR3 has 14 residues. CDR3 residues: CASSLGSGTDTQYF. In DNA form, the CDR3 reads TGTGCCAGCAGCTTAGGCTCAGGCACAGATACGCAGTATTTT.

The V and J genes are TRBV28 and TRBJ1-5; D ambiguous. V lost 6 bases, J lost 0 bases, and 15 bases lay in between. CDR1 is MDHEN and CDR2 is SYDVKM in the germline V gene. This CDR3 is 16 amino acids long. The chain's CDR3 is CASSPNSINSNQPQHF. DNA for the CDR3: TGTGCCAGCAGCCCGAACAGTATCAATAGCAATCAGCCCCAGCATTTT.

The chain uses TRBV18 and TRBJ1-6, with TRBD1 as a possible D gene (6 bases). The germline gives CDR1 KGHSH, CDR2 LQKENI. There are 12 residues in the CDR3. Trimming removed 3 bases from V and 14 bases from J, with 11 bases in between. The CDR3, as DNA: TGTGCCAGCTCACCTAAGAGGGGGGCCCTCCACTTT. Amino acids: CASSPKRGALHF. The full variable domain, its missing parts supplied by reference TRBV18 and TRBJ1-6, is NAGVMQNPRHLVRRRGQEARLRCSPMKGHSHVYWYRQLPEEGLKFMVYLQKENIIDESGMPKERFSAEFPKEGPSILRIQQVVRGDSAAYFCASSPKRGALHFGNGTRLTVT.

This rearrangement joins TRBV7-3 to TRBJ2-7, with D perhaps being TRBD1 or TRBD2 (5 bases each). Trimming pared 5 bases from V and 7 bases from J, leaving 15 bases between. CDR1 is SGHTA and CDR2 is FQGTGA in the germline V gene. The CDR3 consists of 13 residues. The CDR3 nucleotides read TGTGCCAGCAGCCCACGGGACGGCCGAGAGCAGTACTTC. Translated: CASSPRDGREQYF.

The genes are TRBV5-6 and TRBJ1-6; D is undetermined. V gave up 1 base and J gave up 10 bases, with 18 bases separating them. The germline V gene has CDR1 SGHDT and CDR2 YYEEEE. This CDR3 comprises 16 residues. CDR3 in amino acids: CASSLSAGGVLSPLHF. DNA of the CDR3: TGTGCCAGCAGCTTGTCGGCAGGCGGGGTATTATCACCCCTCCACTTT.

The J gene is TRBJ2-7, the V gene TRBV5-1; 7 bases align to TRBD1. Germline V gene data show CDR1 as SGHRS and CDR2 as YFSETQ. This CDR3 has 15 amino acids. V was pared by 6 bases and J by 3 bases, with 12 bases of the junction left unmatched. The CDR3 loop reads CASNLTPGTVYEQYF. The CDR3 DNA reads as TGCGCCAGCAACTTAACCCCAGGGACAGTCTACGAGCAGTACTTC.

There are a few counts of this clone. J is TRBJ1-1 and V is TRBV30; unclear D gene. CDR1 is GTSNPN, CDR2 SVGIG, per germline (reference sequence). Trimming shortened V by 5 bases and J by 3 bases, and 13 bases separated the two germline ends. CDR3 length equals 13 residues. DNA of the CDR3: TGTGCCTGGCGAACGATGTTGGACACTGAAGCTTTCTTT. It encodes CAWRTMLDTEAFF.

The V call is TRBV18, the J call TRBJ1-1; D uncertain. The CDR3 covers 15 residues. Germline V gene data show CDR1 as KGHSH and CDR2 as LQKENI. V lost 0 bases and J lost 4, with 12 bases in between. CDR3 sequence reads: CASSPPELRSTEAFF. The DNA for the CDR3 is TGTGCCAGCTCACCACCGGAGTTACGGAGCACTGAAGCTTTCTTT.

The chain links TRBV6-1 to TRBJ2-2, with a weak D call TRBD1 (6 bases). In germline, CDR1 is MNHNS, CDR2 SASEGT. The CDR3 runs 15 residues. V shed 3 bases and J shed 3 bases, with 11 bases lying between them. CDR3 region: CASSDDRPYTGELFF. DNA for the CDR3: TGTGCCAGCAGTGACGACAGGCCGTACACCGGGGAGCTGTTTTTT.

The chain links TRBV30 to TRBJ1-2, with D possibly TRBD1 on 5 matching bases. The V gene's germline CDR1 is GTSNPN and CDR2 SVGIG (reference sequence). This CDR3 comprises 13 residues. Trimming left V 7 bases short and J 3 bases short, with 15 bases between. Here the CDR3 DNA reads TGTGCCTATCGGGACGGTAACTACTATGGCTACACCTTC. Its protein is CAYRDGNYYGYTF. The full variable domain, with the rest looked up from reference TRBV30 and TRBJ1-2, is SQTIHQWPATLVQPVGSPLSLECTVEGTSNPNLYWYRQAAGRGLQLLFYSVGIGQISSEVPQNLSASRPQDRQFILSSKKLLLSDSGFYLCAYRDGNYYGYTFGSGTRLTVV.

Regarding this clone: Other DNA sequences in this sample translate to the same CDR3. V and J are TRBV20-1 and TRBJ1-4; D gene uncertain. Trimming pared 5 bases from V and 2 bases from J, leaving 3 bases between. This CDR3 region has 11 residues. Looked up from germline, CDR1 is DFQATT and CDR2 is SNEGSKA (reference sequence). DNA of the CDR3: TGCAGTGCTCCTACTAATGAAAAACTGTTTTTT. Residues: CSAPTNEKLFF.

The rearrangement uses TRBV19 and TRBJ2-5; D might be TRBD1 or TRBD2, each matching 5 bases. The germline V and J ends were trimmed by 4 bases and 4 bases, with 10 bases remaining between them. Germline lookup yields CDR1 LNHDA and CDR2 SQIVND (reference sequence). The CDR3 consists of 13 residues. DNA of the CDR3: TGTGCCAGTAGTAAGAGGGGTGGAGAGACCCAGTACTTC. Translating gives CASSKRGGETQYF.

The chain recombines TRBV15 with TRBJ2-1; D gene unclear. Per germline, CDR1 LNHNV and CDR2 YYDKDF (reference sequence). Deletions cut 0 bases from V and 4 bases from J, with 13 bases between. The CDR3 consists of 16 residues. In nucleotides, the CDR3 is TGTGCCACCAGCAGAGACGTAATGGAGCCATACAATGAGCAGTTCTTC. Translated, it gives CATSRDVMEPYNEQFF.

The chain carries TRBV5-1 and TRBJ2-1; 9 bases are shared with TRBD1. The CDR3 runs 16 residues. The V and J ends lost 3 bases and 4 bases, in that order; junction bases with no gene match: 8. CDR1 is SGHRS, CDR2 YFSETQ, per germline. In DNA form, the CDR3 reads TGCGCCAGCAGCTCCGGAGGGACAGGGTGGTACAATGAGCAGTTCTTC. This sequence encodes CASSSGGTGWYNEQFF.

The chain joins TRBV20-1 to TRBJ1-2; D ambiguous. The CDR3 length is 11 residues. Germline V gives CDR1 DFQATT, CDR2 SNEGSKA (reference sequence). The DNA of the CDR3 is TGCAGAGCAGAAGGGTACAATGGCTACACCTTC. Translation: CRAEGYNGYTF.